This is a list of T cell receptor beta chains from one sample in a study of cytomegalovirus exposure and HLA in healthy donors. Only in-frame clones appear in the TCRdb table, and some are missing; sequencing was by immunoSEQ multiplex PCR. Among 200,000 or so clones, roughly 80% were seen once, and the ten largest hold around 4%. The specimen was PBMCs. All receptors come from a man aged 50 to 60 in good health and CMV-seronegative. The CDR3 runs from the conserved cysteine through the conserved F or W. Fields, in order: V gene, D gene, clone size, J gene, CDR3 protein, CDR3 DNA. D genes are given only for firm matches. Clone size is given for some rows only: seen once, a few or many times, or a class if the clone is expanded.

>TRBV9|-|-|TRBJ1-4
CASSATWAGGEKLFF
TGTGCCAGCAGCGCGACATGGGCTGGTGGTGAAAAACTGTTTTTT
>TRBV10-2|-|-|TRBJ2-5
CASMSGERETQYF
TGCGCCAGCATGTCAGGGGAGAGAGAGACCCAGTACTTC
>TRBV10-3|-|-|TRBJ1-1
CAISEGSARGEAFF
TGTGCCATCAGTGAGGGTTCCGCCAGGGGCGAAGCTTTCTTT
>TRBV7-9|-|-|TRBJ1-1
CASSLRVGVSTEAFF
TGTGCCAGCAGCTTAAGAGTAGGGGTAAGCACTGAAGCTTTCTTT
>TRBV5-1|-|-|TRBJ1-2
CASSLAGTADGYTF
TGCGCCAGCAGCTTGGCCGGCACAGCCGATGGCTACACCTTC
>TRBV19|-|-|TRBJ1-5
CASISDGRRDQPQHF
TGTGCCAGTATCTCAGATGGGCGGAGGGATCAGCCCCAGCATTTT
>TRBV7-8|-|-|TRBJ1-2
CASSFGPGEGYTF
TGTGCCAGCAGCTTTGGGCCGGGGGAGGGCTACACCTTC
>TRBV9|-|-|TRBJ2-3
CASSVGGEDTQYF
TGTGCCAGCAGCGTAGGCGGTGAGGATACGCAGTATTTT
>TRBV6-6|-|-|TRBJ2-3
CASSYSSRGATDTQYF
TGTGCCAGCAGTTACTCCAGCAGGGGGGCCACAGATACGCAGTATTTT
>TRBV7-2|TRBD2|-|TRBJ2-7
CASSPSTSGGYEQYF
TGTGCCAGCAGCCCCTCCACTAGCGGGGGTTACGAGCAGTACTTC
>TRBV9|-|once|TRBJ2-7
CASSTGTEDEQYF
TGTGCCAGCAGCACAGGGACCGAGGACGAGCAGTACTTC
>TRBV7-2|TRBD2|few|TRBJ2-1
CASSPPGLAGGGEQFF
TGTGCCAGCAGCCCCCCCGGGCTAGCGGGGGGGGGTGAGCAGTTCTTC
>TRBV11-2|TRBD1|-|TRBJ2-7
CASARDSIYEQYF
TGTGCCAGCGCCCGGGACAGTATCTACGAGCAGTACTTC
>TRBV6-5|-|-|TRBJ2-7
CASSTGYEQYF
TGTGCCAGCAGCACAGGGTACGAGCAGTACTTC
>TRBV6-6|-|-|TRBJ1-4
CASRPDRFTTNEKLFF
TGTGCCAGCAGACCCGACAGATTTACAACTAATGAAAAACTGTTTTTT
>TRBV4-3|TRBD1|-|TRBJ1-6
CASSQLGGDSPLHF
TGCGCCAGCAGCCAATTAGGGGGCGATTCACCCCTCCACTTT
>TRBV9|-|-|TRBJ1-1
CASSVSSMNTEAFF
TGTGCCAGCAGCGTTTCCTCTATGAACACTGAAGCTTTCTTT
>TRBV6-5|TRBD1|-|TRBJ1-2
CASSQGTGGNYGYTF
TGTGCCAGCAGTCAAGGGACAGGGGGAAACTATGGCTACACCTTC
>TRBV7-6|TRBD2|few|TRBJ2-5
CASSPAGGPGETQYF
TGTGCCAGCAGCCCCGCGGGGGGGCCCGGGGAGACCCAGTACTTC
>TRBV6-6|TRBD1|-|TRBJ2-7
CASKLRGQGNEQYF
TGTGCCAGCAAACTCCGGGGACAGGGCAACGAGCAGTACTTC
>TRBV2|-|-|TRBJ2-1
CASSPYNEQFF
TGTGCCAGCAGTCCGTACAATGAGCAGTTCTTC
>TRBV29-1|TRBD2|-|TRBJ2-3
CSVMASGGSTDTQYF
TGCAGCGTTATGGCTAGCGGGGGATCCACAGATACGCAGTATTTT
>TRBV29-1|-|-|TRBJ2-1
CSVGTYNNEQFF
TGCAGCGTCGGGACATATAACAATGAGCAGTTCTTC
>TRBV7-2|-|-|TRBJ1-2
CATGPQGLGYTF
TGTGCCACCGGGCCGCAGGGCCTTGGCTACACCTTC
>TRBV2|-|-|TRBJ2-2
CASSVSGSVGGELFF
TGTGCCAGCAGTGTGTCCGGGAGCGTTGGCGGGGAGCTGTTTTTT
>TRBV18|-|-|TRBJ2-2
CASSPIRAGELFF
TGTGCCAGCTCACCAATCAGGGCCGGGGAGCTGTTTTTT
>TRBV18|TRBD1|-|TRBJ2-7
CASSPGQSSYEQYF
TGTGCCAGCTCACCGGGACAGAGCTCCTACGAGCAGTACTTC
>TRBV11-2|TRBD1|-|TRBJ2-6
CASSPGQAPGAGANVLTF
TGTGCCAGCAGCCCGGGACAGGCCCCCGGGGCTGGGGCCAACGTCCTGACTTTC
>TRBV11-3|TRBD1|once|TRBJ1-1
CASSGNRGTEAFF
TGTGCCAGCAGCGGTAACAGGGGGACTGAAGCTTTCTTT
>TRBV7-6|-|-|TRBJ1-3
CASSPRGSGNTIYF
TGTGCCAGCAGCCCTCGGGGTTCTGGAAACACCATATATTTT
>TRBV5-1|-|-|TRBJ1-2
CASSADHGKRGYTF
TGCGCCAGCAGCGCGGACCACGGGAAAAGGGGCTACACCTTC
>TRBV19|-|-|TRBJ1-5
CASSTGSGPINQPQHF
TGTGCCAGTAGTACTGGCTCTGGGCCAATCAATCAGCCCCAGCATTTT
>TRBV6-5|-|-|TRBJ1-1
CASSYRGLNTEAFF
TGTGCCAGCAGTTACAGAGGGTTGAACACTGAAGCTTTCTTT
>TRBV6-1|TRBD1|-|TRBJ2-7
CASKGTGPYEQYF
TGTGCCAGCAAGGGGACAGGGCCCTACGAGCAGTACTTC
>TRBV19|-|-|TRBJ2-3
CASSIGGEVDTQYF
TGTGCCAGTAGTATAGGGGGGGAGGTAGATACGCAGTATTTT
>TRBV19|TRBD1|-|TRBJ1-5
CASTSTGINQPQHF
TGTGCCAGTACCTCGACAGGGATTAATCAGCCCCAGCATTTT
>TRBV11-2|-|-|TRBJ1-3
CASSLGQGFSGNTIYF
TGTGCCAGCAGCTTAGGCCAGGGTTTCTCTGGAAACACCATATATTTT
>TRBV7-2|-|-|TRBJ2-1
CASSLRGGDEQFF
TGTGCCAGCAGCCTGAGGGGGGGGGATGAGCAGTTCTTC
>TRBV5-3|-|-|TRBJ2-3
CARSLGLCTDTQYF
TGTGCCAGAAGCTTGGGACTGTGCACAGATACGCAGTATTTT
>TRBV7-9|TRBD1|once|TRBJ1-5
CASSRETGGQPQHF
TGTGCCAGCAGCCGGGAGACAGGGGGCCAGCCCCAGCATTTT
>TRBV19|TRBD1|-|TRBJ1-5
CASSNRGNQPQHF
TGTGCCAGTAGTAACAGGGGGAATCAGCCCCAGCATTTT
>TRBV7-8|TRBD2|-|TRBJ2-5
CASSSTGLAEKTQYF
TGTGCCAGCAGCTCGACGGGACTAGCGGAAAAGACCCAGTACTTC
>TRBV11-2|TRBD1|-|TRBJ1-2
CASSPTGTGVYGYTF
TGTGCCAGCAGCCCAACCGGGACAGGGGTCTATGGCTACACCTTC